The sequence of this T cell receptor (beta chain) was determined in a study of siplizumab effects on memory and regulatory T cells. Study results and limitations: Siplizumab brought about a significant reduction in alloreactive sequences traceable to unstimulated CD4+ memory cells. No naive or memory phenotype could be assigned to roughly 75-95% of proliferating clones.

CDR3 length equals 16 residues. Germline trimming cut 7 bases from V and 4 bases from J; bases unmatched to any gene: 15. The germline CDR1 and CDR2 sequences are PRHDT and FYEKMQ (reference sequence). Assay: immunoSEQ multiplex PCR; the TCRdb copy retains only in-frame clones and omits some. The repertoire holds 80,000 to 95,000 clones, approximately 95% seen once, with approximately 17% in the top ten. As to this clone: Its matching antigen is unknown.

The rearrangement uses TRBV13 and TRBJ1-1, with 7 bases matching TRBD1. The sequence was collected from a human donor in good health. Sequenced material: CD8+ T cells sorted from blood. The CDR3 DNA follows: TGTGCCAGCATCTCTTATTCCCGACAGGGAGGCACTGAAGCTTTCTTT. Protein product: CASISYSRQGGTEAFF.